Below are 30 T cell receptor beta chains sequenced from a single sample in a study of shared clonotypes between healthy human individuals. CD8 cells regarded as naive lacked CD45RO, were positively chosen for CCR7, and omitted terminally differentiated effector memory CD45RA+ cells. TCRdb's table, derived via immunoSEQ multiplex PCR, lists solely in-frame clones and lacks some. This table holds nearly 2 million clones, approximately 94% found once. The sample consisted of naive CD8+ T cells sorted from blood. These receptor sequences come from a man aged 18-30 years in good health.

This clone was found once. This chain connects TRBV7-2 to TRBJ2-7; 7 positions agree with TRBD1. Germline CDR1 SGHTA, CDR2 FQGNSA. V shed 1 base, J shed 5 bases, and the junction held 11 bases outside the gene matches. CDR3 length: 16 residues. CDR3 region: CASSLDPLQGSDEQYF. CDR3 sequence (DNA): TGTGCCAGCAGCTTAGACCCTCTACAGGGGAGCGACGAGCAGTACTTC.

In its sample, this clone was seen a few times. Here the CDR3 reads CASSLDTDYGYTF. The CDR3 DNA is TGTGCCAGCAGCTTGGACACGGACTATGGCTACACCTTC. The chain employs TRBV5-4 and TRBJ1-2; the D is unclear. CDR1 is SGHNT and CDR2 is YYREEE in the germline V gene (reference sequence). Trimming left V 0 bases short and J 3 bases short, with 6 bases between. This CDR3 spans 13 amino acids.

The CDR3 reads CASTPGGTNEQFF. CDR3 DNA: TGTGCCAGCACCCCGGGGGGGACCAATGAGCAGTTCTTC. The gene calls are TRBV9 and TRBJ2-1; TRBD2 matches at 8 bases. CDR3 length equals 13 residues. CDR1 is SGDLS and CDR2 is YYNGEE in the germline V gene. Trimming at V came to 6 bases and at J to 6 bases, leaving 5 bases not matched to a gene.

This chain connects TRBV4-1 to TRBJ2-7, with 9 bases aligning to TRBD1. V dropped 0 bases and J dropped 3; count of bases not matched to a gene: 6. The CDR3 extends over 16 amino acids. Germline lookup yields CDR1 MGHRA and CDR2 YSYEKL. CDR3 sequence: CASSQDRGQGDYEQYF. For the CDR3, the DNA is TGCGCCAGCAGCCAAGATCGGGGACAGGGCGACTACGAGCAGTACTTC.

This chain joins TRBV7-9 and TRBJ2-1; TRBD2 is a possible D gene (8 bases). The CDR3 covers 16 residues. V was pared by 2 bases and J by 4 bases, with 15 bases between. Germline values: CDR1 SEHNR, CDR2 FQNEAQ (reference sequence). The chain's CDR3 is CASSLQGVAGYNEQFF. The CDR3 DNA follows: TGTGCCAGCAGCTTACAGGGGGTAGCGGGGTACAATGAGCAGTTCTTC. Using reference TRBV7-9 and TRBJ2-1 for the parts outside the CDR3, the full variable domain is DTGVSQNPRHKITKRGQNVTFRCDPISEHNRLYWYRQTLGQGPEFLTYFQNEAQLEKSRLLSDRFSAERPKGSFSTLEIQRTEQGDSAMYLCASSLQGVAGYNEQFFGPGTRLTVL.

The gene calls are TRBV9 and TRBJ1-1; 8 bases map to TRBD1. V lost 3 bases and J lost 0; bases outside the gene matches: 4. This CDR3 has 15 residues. Germline V CDR1 and CDR2: SGDLS, YYNGEE. CDR3 region: CASSETGVMNTEAFF. The CDR3 DNA is TGTGCCAGCAGCGAGACAGGGGTAATGAACACTGAAGCTTTCTTT.

The V call is TRBV5-4, the J call TRBJ1-2; 7 bases map to TRBD1. CDR3 length: 15 amino acids. The germline CDR1 and CDR2 sequences are SGHNT and YYREEE (reference sequence). V trimming: 4 bases; J trimming: 6 bases; junction bases outside the gene matches: 12. The CDR3 nucleotides are TGTGCCAGCAGCCATTACAGGGGAGATAATGATGGCTACACCTTC. Its protein is CASSHYRGDNDGYTF.

The V gene is TRBV7-9, the J gene TRBJ2-2; D is possibly TRBD2 (5 bases). Trimming stripped 0 bases from V and 5 bases from J, with 10 bases between. This CDR3 is 15 amino acids long. Germline CDR1 reads SEHNR; CDR2 reads FQNEAQ (reference sequence). The CDR3 here is CASSLADGETGELFF. The CDR3 DNA is TGTGCCAGCAGCTTAGCGGACGGGGAAACCGGGGAGCTGTTTTTT. The full variable domain, in which reference TRBV7-9 and TRBJ2-2 provide the parts outside the CDR3, is DTGVSQNPRHKITKRGQNVTFRCDPISEHNRLYWYRQTLGQGPEFLTYFQNEAQLEKSRLLSDRFSAERPKGSFSTLEIQRTEQGDSAMYLCASSLADGETGELFFGEGSRLTVL.

The chain carries TRBV7-2 and TRBJ1-2; 7 nucleotides match TRBD1. The germline gives CDR1 SGHTA, CDR2 FQGNSA. V lost 3 bases to trimming and J lost 7 bases; unmatched junction nucleotides: 17. There are 17 residues in the CDR3. In nucleotides, the CDR3 is TGTGCCAGCAGCTTGATTCCGATCAGGACAGGAGAGGTTGGCTACACCTTC. It specifies CASSLIPIRTGEVGYTF.

The CDR3 is CASSSASGELTDTQYF. The CDR3 DNA sequence: TGTGCCAGCAGTTCGGCTAGCGGGGAGCTCACAGATACGCAGTATTTT. The chain recombines TRBV27 with TRBJ2-3; TRBD2 aligns across 9 bases. Germline CDR1 MNHEY, CDR2 SMNVEV (reference sequence). V shed 4 bases, J shed 2 bases, and the junction held 7 bases outside the gene matches. The CDR3 sequence is 16 residues long.

This clone is a singleton in its sample. Additional DNA sequences in this sample encode the identical CDR3. The chain employs TRBV9 and TRBJ2-7, with TRBD2 matching 9 bases. This CDR3 has 14 amino acids. V shed 2 bases, J shed 2 bases, and the junction held 2 bases outside the gene matches. Germline V gene data show CDR1 as SGDLS and CDR2 as YYNGEE. The CDR3 sequence: CASSVGLATYEQYF. The CDR3 DNA reads as TGTGCCAGCAGCGTGGGACTAGCCACCTACGAGCAGTACTTC.

The CDR3 protein is CASSARKTRRTDTQYF. As DNA, the CDR3 is TGTGCCAGCAGCGCCCGAAAGACTAGGAGGACAGATACGCAGTATTTT. The V call is TRBV9, the J call TRBJ2-3; D possibly corresponds to TRBD2 (6 bases). Looked up from germline, CDR1 is SGDLS and CDR2 is YYNGEE. V shed 3 bases and J shed 3 bases, with 17 bases lying between them. The CDR3 contains 16 residues.

Comment on this clone: The sample holds other DNA sequences that translate to the same CDR3. This rearrangement joins TRBV13 to TRBJ2-3; 7 bases agree with TRBD1. The ends lost 5 bases at V and 1 base at J; junction bases unmatched: 6. Per germline, CDR1 PRHDT and CDR2 FYEKMQ (reference sequence). This CDR3 has 15 residues. CDR3 DNA: TGTGCCAGCAGCCCGGGCCAGGGGGGCACAGATACGCAGTATTTT. Translated, it gives CASSPGQGGTDTQYF.

This chain links TRBV5-4 with TRBJ1-2; no definite D call. The V and J ends lost 0 bases and 7 bases respectively, with 13 bases between them. CDR1 is SGHNT, CDR2 YYREEE, per germline (reference sequence). The CDR3 contains 14 residues. In nucleotides, the CDR3 is TGTGCCAGCAGCTTGGTATATCCGGTGGGTGGCTACACCTTC. Protein: CASSLVYPVGGYTF.

The gene calls are TRBV11-2 and TRBJ2-3, with 11 bases matching TRBD2. CDR3 length: 15 residues. J lost 6 bases, V lost 7 bases, and 9 bases had no gene match. Germline assignment: CDR1 SGHAT and CDR2 FQNNGV. CDR3 in amino acids: CASNPLAGGGDTQYF. CDR3 in DNA: TGTGCCAGCAACCCCCTAGCGGGGGGCGGGGATACGCAGTATTTT.

The chain links TRBV11-3 to TRBJ1-6; a weak D match, TRBD1 (6 bases). V lost 2 bases and J 7 bases, leaving 18 bases between the germline ends. The CDR3 extends over 17 amino acids. CDR1 SGHNT and CDR2 YENEEA come from the germline V gene. The DNA for the CDR3 is TGTGCCAGCAGCTTAAAGTTTTGGACAGTTTACAATTCACCCCTCCACTTT. Translated, it gives CASSLKFWTVYNSPLHF.

The chain couples TRBV28 to TRBJ2-2; D is unclear. Germline-derived CDR1 and CDR2 are MDHEN and SYDVKM. V was pared by 3 bases and J by 5 bases, with 10 bases between. The CDR3 loop spans 14 amino acids. The CDR3 loop is CASSFVSLTGELFF. DNA of the CDR3: TGTGCCAGCAGTTTCGTTAGCCTTACCGGGGAGCTGTTTTTT.

The chain is built from TRBV5-5 and TRBJ2-2; tentatively, D is TRBD1 (7 bases). CDR1 is SGHKS, CDR2 YYEKEE, per germline (reference sequence). The germline V and J ends were trimmed by 4 bases and 4 bases, with 14 bases remaining between them. The CDR3 spans 15 residues. Here the CDR3 DNA reads TGTGCCAGCAGCGCGGGACAGCGGCCCACCGGGGAGCTGTTTTTT. Translation: CASSAGQRPTGELFF.

This chain joins TRBV5-6 and TRBJ1-1; D remains ambiguous. The CDR3 is 14 residues long. In germline, CDR1 is SGHDT, CDR2 YYEEEE. V dropped 0 bases and J dropped 4 bases, with 10 bases sitting between them. In DNA, the CDR3 is TGTGCCAGCAGCTTGGTTTGGTGGGGCACTGAAGCTTTCTTT. Translating gives CASSLVWWGTEAFF.

This clone was observed once. The CDR3 sequence: CSVTGQGRLDTQYF. In DNA, the CDR3 is TGCAGCGTGACTGGACAGGGGCGATTAGATACGCAGTATTTT. The chain carries TRBV29-1 and TRBJ2-3, with TRBD1 identical over 9 bases. The V segment lost 6 bases and the J segment 5 bases; nucleotides outside the gene matches: 9. The CDR3 sequence is 14 residues long. The germline CDR1 and CDR2 sequences are SQVTM and ANQGSEA.

The chain uses TRBV25-1 and TRBJ1-1; tentative D call: TRBD1 (5 bases). The CDR3 is made up of 16 amino acids. Germline V gene sequence: CDR1 MGHDK, CDR2 SYGVNS. Trimming cost V 3 bases and J 4 bases, with 18 bases left between them. The CDR3 DNA follows: TGTGCCAGCAGTGAGTCCCCTGGAGAGGGACCCACTGAAGCTTTCTTT. Amino acids: CASSESPGEGPTEAFF.

The rearrangement links TRBV11-2 to TRBJ1-2; 7 bases line up with TRBD1. Germline CDR1 reads SGHAT; CDR2 reads FQNNGV. The CDR3 covers 15 residues. Trimming took 5 bases from V and 3 from J; bases not matched to a gene: 9. The CDR3 loop reads CASSPGQQIDYGYTF. CDR3 DNA sequence: TGTGCCAGCAGCCCGGGACAGCAGATAGACTATGGCTACACCTTC.

V gene TRBV6-1 combines with J gene TRBJ1-1; no firm D call. Germline CDR1 MNHNS, CDR2 SASEGT. The CDR3 is 14 amino acids. V lost 3 bases and J lost 4, with 12 bases in between. The CDR3 region is CASSDPGMVTEAFF. DNA of the CDR3: TGTGCCAGCAGTGACCCCGGGATGGTCACTGAAGCTTTCTTT.

This chain links TRBV2 with TRBJ1-1; D gene uncertain. V lost 6 bases and J lost 1, with 6 bases in between. Germline CDR1 is SNHLY and CDR2 is FYNNEI. There are 12 residues in the CDR3. CDR3 loop: CASRPGNTEAFF. As DNA, the CDR3 is TGTGCCAGCAGGCCGGGGAACACTGAAGCTTTCTTT.

The rearrangement links TRBV9 to TRBJ1-1; D ambiguous. CDR1 and CDR2 (germline): SGDLS, YYNGEE. The CDR3 runs to 14 residues. V lost 3 bases and J 3 bases, leaving 12 bases between the germline ends. The CDR3 bases are TGTGCCAGCAGCGGGGGTCCCTCGGACACTGAAGCTTTCTTT. This codes for CASSGGPSDTEAFF. Complete variable domain (other parts from reference TRBV9 and TRBJ1-1): DSGVTQTPKHLITATGQRVTLRCSPRSGDLSVYWYQQSLDQGLQFLIQYYNGEERAKGNILERFSAQQFPDLHSELNLSSLELGDSALYFCASSGGPSDTEAFFGQGTRLTVV.

This sequence joins TRBV6-5 and TRBJ2-3; D is ambiguous. Germline values: CDR1 MNHEY, CDR2 SVGAGI. Trimming left V 6 bases short and J 1 base short, with 8 bases between. The CDR3 is 13 residues long. This CDR3 is CASSRLGTDTQYF. CDR3 bases: TGTGCCAGCAGCCGGCTAGGCACAGATACGCAGTATTTT.

V and J are TRBV21-1 and TRBJ2-1; the table's D call of TRBD1 was not tested on the DNA. TRBV21-1 is a recognized pseudogene. This CDR3 contains 17 residues. This CDR3 is CASSKVAGPNSYNEQFF. The CDR3 DNA is TGTGCCAGCAGCAAAGTGGCAGGGCCAAACTCCTACAATGAGCAGTTCTTC.

This clone has a single count. Its ends do not fully match the called genes, so a read error is possible. The genes are TRBV25-1 and TRBJ2-6, with 8 bases fitting TRBD1. CDR3 size: 15 residues. Germline loops: CDR1 MGHDK, CDR2 SYGVNS. The CDR3 loop reads CASRRQGSVANVLTF. DNA of the CDR3: TGTGCCAGCAGACGACAGGGGTCTGTGGCCAACGTCCTGACTTTC.

The chain links TRBV7-2 to TRBJ2-7, with a tentative D call TRBD1 (5 bases). This CDR3 has 15 residues. Trimming stripped 5 bases from V and 5 bases from J, with 19 bases between. Germline values: CDR1 SGHTA, CDR2 FQGNSA. The CDR3 loop reads CASSDYQGIDNEQYF. The CDR3 DNA follows: TGTGCCAGCAGCGATTATCAGGGAATAGATAACGAGCAGTACTTC.

The V and J genes are TRBV14 and TRBJ2-3, with 14 bases fitting TRBD2. CDR1 is SGHDN, CDR2 FVKESK, per germline. The CDR3 is made up of 18 amino acids. Trimming removed 4 bases from V and 3 bases from J; junction bases left unmatched: 9. CDR3: CASSPGLAGEMRTDTQYF. DNA of the CDR3: TGTGCCAGCAGCCCGGGACTAGCGGGAGAGATGAGAACAGATACGCAGTATTTT.